This T cell receptor (beta chain) was sequenced in a study of blood T cell repertoires in COVID-19. Sequencing used immunoSEQ multiplex PCR; TCRdb keeps in-frame clones, though not all of them. The sample has 330,000 or so clones, roughly 90% seen once. Germline assignment: CDR1 SGHNT and CDR2 YYREEE (reference sequence). V lost 1 base, J lost 2 bases, and 5 bases stayed unmatched. The CDR3 has 15 amino acids. The origin of this receptor is a man aged 25-40 years with COVID-19, enrolled during active disease. This chain links TRBV5-4 with TRBJ1-2, with TRBD1 matching 7 bases. Sequencing was done on a sample of peripheral blood. The CDR3 here is CASSLPGGANYGYTF. Written as DNA, the CDR3 is TGTGCCAGCAGCTTGCCAGGGGGAGCCAACTATGGCTACACCTTC.